This TCR beta chain was observed in a study of blood T cells in healthy people across ages. A J-beta primer mix and a sample-barcoded 5' primer were used in a second PCR of about 7 to 12 cycles. TCRdb called the 5' RACE reads again in MiXCR, with one record for every CDR3 protein. The sample records over 1,200,000 distinct CDR3 sequences, approximately 59% being singletons. This CDR3 is built from 13 residues. The germline V gene has CDR1 LGHNA and CDR2 YSLEER. Concerning this clonotype: One junction end disagrees with the germline gene, perhaps due to a read error.

The rearrangement joins TRBV4-3 to TRBJ2-1, with TRBD1 matching over 7 bases. The receptor's source is a man younger than 30 in good health. The sequencing sample was made of blood. The CDR3 DNA reads TGCGCCAGCAGCCAGGGACAGTCCAATGACCAGTTCTTC. It is translated as CASSQGQSNDQFF.